This T cell receptor (beta chain) was sequenced during a study of PD-1 blockade in classical Hodgkin lymphoma. Repertoires were generated with immunoSEQ multiplex PCR, while TCRdb's copy carries only in-frame clones and drops some. The table lists tens of thousands of clones, 65% to 80% of them singletons, with 0.57% in the top ten. About this clone: Its antigen is currently unknown.

Time point given: cycle 4 day 1 (C4D1), after more than five weeks of nivolumab. All patients relapsed after autologous stem cell transplantation, and brentuximab vedotin exposure varied. Purification of CD4+ T cells from thawed PBMCs was performed via magnetic negative selection. The study, taken as a whole, reports: CD4+ TCR diversity, unlike CD8+, rose significantly by C4D1. Diminished baseline TCR diversity has been reported in newly diagnosed patients relative to healthy donors.

Trimming removed 3 bases from V and 2 bases from J, with 9 bases in between. The CDR3 loop spans 13 amino acids. CDR1 and CDR2 (germline): SQVTM, ANQGSEA. This sequence joins TRBV29-1 and TRBJ2-3; D call uncertain. Sequences were derived from CD4+ T cells from blood, sampled before the fourth cycle of nivolumab. This receptor was identified in a human donor with classical Hodgkin lymphoma. CDR3 in DNA: TGCAGCGTTGATGCCAGATTCACAGATACGCAGTATTTT. Translation: CSVDARFTDTQYF.